The 9 T cell receptor beta chains reported below all come from one sample, sequenced in a study of blood T cell repertoires in COVID-19. Profiling relied on immunoSEQ multiplex PCR, and the TCRdb table lists in-frame clones only, not all of them. Of some 150,000 clones listed, 80% to 90% are singletons. What was sequenced was peripheral blood. These receptors were taken from a man aged 65 to 85 with acute or convalescent COVID-19.

The chain employs TRBV5-6 and TRBJ2-7; 9 positions match TRBD2. Trimming at V came to 4 bases and at J to 6 bases, leaving 11 bases not matched to a gene. This CDR3 has 15 amino acids. Germline V gives CDR1 SGHDT, CDR2 YYEEEE. The CDR3 nucleotides are TGTGCCAGCAGCCCGTTAATAGCGGGAGTTTCCGAGCAGTACTTC. Its translation is CASSPLIAGVSEQYF.

DNA for the CDR3: TGTGCCAGCAGCCCCACTGGGGGCGCCGGCGAGCAGTACTTC. Amino acids: CASSPTGGAGEQYF. The V gene is TRBV7-8, the J gene TRBJ2-7, with TRBD1 as a possible D gene (6 bases). V lost 5 bases, J lost 6 bases, and 17 bases lay in between. The CDR3 consists of 14 residues. Germline CDR1 reads SGHVS; CDR2 reads FQNEAQ.

The chain combines TRBV16 with TRBJ2-7, with D possibly matching TRBD2 (6 bases). V was trimmed by 4 bases and J by 3 bases, leaving 13 bases between them. The CDR3 contains 14 residues. The V gene's germline CDR1 is KGHSY and CDR2 FQNENV. DNA of the CDR3: TGTGCCAGCAGCCCGTCCCGGGACTTCTACGAGCAGTACTTC. Its translation is CASSPSRDFYEQYF.

The chain has TRBV6-2 or TRBV6-3 and TRBJ2-1; 16 bases are shared with TRBD2. The germline CDR1 and CDR2 sequences are MNHEY and SVGEGT. With V trimmed by 0 bases and J by 0 bases, 5 bases remained unmatched. There are 20 residues in the CDR3. CDR3 DNA: TGTGCCAGCAGTTACTCGACGGGACTAGCGGGAGGGAGCTCCTACAATGAGCAGTTCTTC. Translation gives CASSYSTGLAGGSSYNEQFF.

The chain combines TRBV19 with TRBJ1-5, with 7 bases aligning to TRBD1. CDR3 length: 15 amino acids. Trimming cost V 10 bases and J 4 bases; bases outside gene matches: 13. Germline CDR1 is LNHDA and CDR2 is SQIVND (reference sequence). CDR3 in amino acids: CATHEGTVQNQPQHF. CDR3 coding DNA: TGTGCCACCCACGAAGGGACAGTCCAAAATCAGCCCCAGCATTTT.

As DNA, the CDR3 is TGTGCCAGCAGCCAAGGGCGAGCGGGGCCCCTCTGGGGTGAGCAGTTCTTC. Its translation is CASSQGRAGPLWGEQFF. V is TRBV3-1 (or the pseudogene TRBV3-2) and J is TRBJ2-1; 7 nucleotides line up with TRBD2. Germline loops: CDR1 LGHDT, CDR2 YNNKEL (reference sequence). This CDR3 comprises 17 residues. After removal of 1 base from V and 9 bases from J, the junction contained 15 bases not matched to a gene.

The genes are TRBV6-5 and TRBJ2-5, with 8 bases fitting TRBD1. The CDR3 has 15 amino acids. With 5 bases clipped from V and 4 bases from J, the junction kept 9 bases outside the gene matches. The V gene's germline CDR1 is MNHEY and CDR2 SVGAGI. The CDR3 loop is CASSHGQGNGETQYF. CDR3 nucleotides: TGTGCCAGCAGTCACGGACAGGGTAACGGAGAGACCCAGTACTTC.

V is TRBV27 and J is TRBJ2-5, with a weak D call TRBD1 (5 bases). V lost 4 bases to trimming and J lost 2 bases, with 23 bases between them. CDR3 length equals 18 residues. Per germline, CDR1 MNHEY and CDR2 SMNVEV (reference sequence). CDR3 protein: CASSSTFLTGPLQETQYF. The CDR3 region has the DNA TGTGCCAGCAGTTCAACATTCCTCACAGGACCCCTACAAGAGACCCAGTACTTC.

V usage is TRBV7-3 and J usage is TRBJ2-3; D gene unclear. Trimming removed 1 base at V and 3 bases at J, with 5 bases between. The CDR3 runs to 13 residues. CDR1 and CDR2 from the germline V gene are SGHTA and FQGTGA. CDR3 sequence: CASSLIPTDTQYF. In DNA, the CDR3 is TGTGCCAGCAGCTTAATCCCAACAGATACGCAGTATTTT.